This T cell receptor (beta chain) comes out of a study of T cell responses to AZD1222 COVID-19 vaccine. Assay: immunoSEQ multiplex PCR; the TCRdb copy retains only in-frame clones and omits some. The data contain roughly 130,000 clones, 80% to 90% of them seen just once; the ten biggest clones take up around 8%. Trimming cost V 0 bases and J 2 bases; bases outside gene matches: 3. The CDR3 runs 15 residues. CDR1 is SGHRS, CDR2 YFSETQ, per germline. Notes on the study in general: Just a handful of AZD1222 recipients were seropositive at baseline. Along spike, vaccine-associated CD4 TCRs were found throughout, with dominance at 160-218 and 743-854. Spike-specific TCR breadth and depth grew following two AZD1222 doses. Females made up more of the donors, who were largely white British, and clonal diversity may have come out too low.

With regard to this clone: The antigen remains unidentified.

The specimen comprised peripheral blood, sampled on day 0 of AZD1222 vaccination. The chain has TRBV5-1 and TRBJ2-3; 7 positions match TRBD1. The TCR originated in an adult in good health. For the CDR3, the DNA is TGCGCCAGCAGCTTGGGACAGGGAACCACAGATACGCAGTATTTT. Amino acids: CASSLGQGTTDTQYF.